The sequence of this T cell receptor (beta chain) was determined in a study of shared clonotypes between healthy human individuals. This table comes from immunoSEQ multiplex PCR, and its TCRdb copy is limited to in-frame clones, with some not included. The table shows over 2,000,000 clones, with 93% occurring only once. Terminally differentiated effector memory CD45RA+ cells were excluded by CCR7 positive selection of CD45RO-negative cells. The sequence came from a man aged 18 to 30 in good health. Some clones in this sample may be carry-over from other donors' samples. Sequences were obtained from naive CD8+ T cells from PBMCs.

The CDR3 DNA sequence: TGTGCCAGCAGTTGGACTCGGGACCCCTACGAGCAGTACTTC. Translation gives CASSWTRDPYEQYF. V usage is TRBV27 and J usage is TRBJ2-7; either TRBD1 or TRBD2 may supply D (5 bases each). Trimming cost V 4 bases and J 2 bases, with 12 bases left between them. The CDR3 totals 14 residues. Germline CDR1 and CDR2: MNHEY and SMNVEV (reference sequence).